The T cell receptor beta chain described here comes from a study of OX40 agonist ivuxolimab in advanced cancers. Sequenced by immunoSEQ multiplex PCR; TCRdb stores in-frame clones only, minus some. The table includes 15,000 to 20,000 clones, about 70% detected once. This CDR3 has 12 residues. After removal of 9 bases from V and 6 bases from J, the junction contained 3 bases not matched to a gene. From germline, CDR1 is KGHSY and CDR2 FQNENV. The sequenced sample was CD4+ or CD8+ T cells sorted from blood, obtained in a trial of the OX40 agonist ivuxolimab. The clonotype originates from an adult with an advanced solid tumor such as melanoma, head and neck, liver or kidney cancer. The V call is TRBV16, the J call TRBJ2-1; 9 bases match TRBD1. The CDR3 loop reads CASDRGGNEQFF. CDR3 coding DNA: TGTGCCAGTGACAGGGGGGGCAATGAGCAGTTCTTC.